This T cell receptor (beta chain) stems from a study of blood T cell repertoires in COVID-19. Study-wide background: The samples span acute and convalescent COVID-19 from the United States, Italy and Spain. T cells, B-cell-depleted T cells, or PBMCs provided the cDNA or gDNA that served as material.

Measured with immunoSEQ multiplex PCR; TCRdb has only the in-frame clones, and not every one. The sample shows some 250,000 clones, approximately 87% of them seen only once. Germline lookup yields CDR1 MNHNS and CDR2 SASEGT. Trimming took off 4 bases at V and 0 bases at J, with 21 bases between the two ends. The CDR3 contains 18 residues. The sequence was obtained from a man in his sixties with acute or convalescent COVID-19. This chain uses TRBV6-1 with TRBJ1-1; D is unresolved. The sample comprised peripheral blood. CDR3 loop: CASSGGRRRLAMNTEAFF. As DNA, the CDR3 is TGTGCCAGCAGTGGAGGGCGACGGCGCTTAGCAATGAACACTGAAGCTTTCTTT.